Listed here are 21 T cell receptor beta chains from one sample, sequenced in a study of chemoradiotherapy in HPV16-positive cancers. The repertoire was sequenced with immunoSEQ multiplex PCR; TCRdb's copy has only in-frame clones and lacks some. The sample shows some 20,000 clones, roughly 82% of them seen only once. This material consisted of blood, taken from a patient who underwent chemoradiotherapy. The receptor set was obtained from a human donor with HPV-associated anogenital cancer.

This clone was observed a handful of times. The rearrangement links TRBV7-2 to TRBJ1-5, with D uncertain. CDR3 length: 13 residues. The V gene's germline CDR1 is SGHTA and CDR2 FQGNSA. V gave up 5 bases and J gave up 7 bases, with 12 bases separating them. CDR3 sequence reads: CASSPQQTQPQHF. In nucleotides, the CDR3 is TGTGCCAGCAGCCCGCAACAGACCCAGCCCCAGCATTTT.

This chain connects TRBV6-1 to TRBJ2-3, with no clear D. The germline gives CDR1 MNHNS, CDR2 SASEGT. This CDR3 is 12 amino acids long. Trimming took 6 bases from V and 4 from J, leaving 8 bases between them. The chain's CDR3 is CASRATADTQYF. The CDR3 DNA follows: TGTGCCAGCAGGGCTACGGCAGATACGCAGTATTTT.

This chain uses TRBV19 with TRBJ2-3; 8 bases agree with TRBD1. The CDR3 is 15 residues long. Germline V gene data show CDR1 as LNHDA and CDR2 as SQIVND (reference sequence). J was trimmed by 3 bases and V by 7 bases; bases with no gene match: 9. The CDR3 DNA sequence: TGTGCCAGTAACCTGGGGACAGGTTGGACAGATACGCAGTATTTT. The encoded protein is CASNLGTGWTDTQYF. Combining the CDR3 with reference TRBV19 and TRBJ2-3 gives the whole variable domain DGGITQSPKYLFRKEGQNVTLSCEQNLNHDAMYWYRQDPGQGLRLIYYSQIVNDFQKGDIAEGYSVSREKKESFPLTVTSAQKNPTAFYLCASNLGTGWTDTQYFGPGTRLTVL.

V and J are TRBV9 and TRBJ1-2, with D unresolved. The CDR3 has 13 residues. Germline lookup yields CDR1 SGDLS and CDR2 YYNGEE. Trimming took 2 bases from V and 5 from J, leaving 10 bases between them. CDR3 amino acids: CASSVSDGYGYTF. In nucleotides, the CDR3 is TGTGCCAGCAGCGTCTCGGACGGATATGGCTACACCTTC.

This chain joins TRBV5-1 and TRBJ2-1; 10 positions match TRBD1. From germline, CDR1 is SGHRS and CDR2 YFSETQ. The CDR3 extends over 15 amino acids. Trimming cost V 2 bases and J 7 bases; bases outside gene matches: 6. In DNA, the CDR3 is TGCGCCAGCAGCTTTGGGACAGGGGAACATAATGAGCAGTTCTTC. Its translation: CASSFGTGEHNEQFF.

The V gene is TRBV4-3, the J gene TRBJ1-1, with D possibly TRBD1 on 5 matching bases. Per the germline V gene, CDR1 is LGHNA and CDR2 is YSLEER. Trimming stripped 5 bases from V and 1 base from J, with 11 bases between. This CDR3 has 14 residues. In nucleotides, the CDR3 is TGCGCCAGCAGCAAGGCCGGGGGGAACACTGAAGCTTTCTTT. Translating gives CASSKAGGNTEAFF.

This sequence joins TRBV5-1 and TRBJ2-7; 7 nucleotides align to TRBD2. The CDR3 spans 13 residues. J gave up 5 bases and V 3 bases, and 5 bases lay outside the gene matches. Germline CDR1 is SGHRS and CDR2 is YFSETQ. In DNA form, the CDR3 reads TGCGCCAGCAGCTCCCTTACTAGCGACGAGCAGTACTTC. Protein: CASSSLTSDEQYF. The full variable domain, completed using reference TRBV5-1 and TRBJ2-7, is KAGVTQTPRYLIKTRGQQVTLSCSPISGHRSVSWYQQTPGQGLQFLFEYFSETQRNKGNFPGRFSGRQFSNSRSEMNVSTLELGDSALYLCASSSLTSDEQYFGPGTRLTVT.

V gene TRBV5-4 combines with J gene TRBJ2-3; 9 bases are a match to TRBD2. The trim removed 2 bases at V and 3 bases at J, leaving 16 bases unmatched. Per germline, CDR1 SGHNT and CDR2 YYREEE (reference sequence). The CDR3 length is 19 residues. Here the CDR3 DNA reads TGTGCCAGCAGCTTCAAGACTGGGGCTAGCGGGGTAACTACAGATACGCAGTATTTT. This sequence encodes CASSFKTGASGVTTDTQYF. Full variable domain (remainder filled in from reference TRBV5-4 and TRBJ2-3): ETGVTQSPTHLIKTRGQQVTLRCSSQSGHNTVSWYQQALGQGPQFIFQYYREEENGRGNFPPRFSGLQFPNYSSELNVNALELDDSALYLCASSFKTGASGVTTDTQYFGPGTRLTVL.

The CDR3 region is CASRPRASRGETQYF. CDR3 nucleotides: TGTGCCAGCAGGCCCCGGGCTAGCCGTGGAGAGACCCAGTACTTC. This chain uses TRBV6-5 with TRBJ2-5; D possibly corresponds to TRBD2 (5 bases). From germline, CDR1 is MNHEY and CDR2 SVGAGI. V gave up 6 bases and J gave up 4 bases, with 18 bases separating them. This CDR3 region has 15 residues.

This chain links TRBV18 with TRBJ2-7; weak D call: TRBD2 (5 bases). The CDR3 extends over 16 amino acids. V was clipped by 1 base and J by 3 bases, with 16 bases between them. Looked up from germline, CDR1 is KGHSH and CDR2 is LQKENI. The chain's CDR3 is CASSPQFSAEGYEQYF. The CDR3 DNA is TGTGCCAGCTCACCACAATTCAGTGCTGAGGGCTACGAGCAGTACTTC.

This clone was seen more than once but under ten times. The rearrangement links TRBV2 to TRBJ1-6; no firm D call. This CDR3 comprises 14 residues. Trimming shortened V by 2 bases and J by 3 bases, and 5 bases separated the two germline ends. In germline, CDR1 is SNHLY, CDR2 FYNNEI. This chain's CDR3 is CASSERDYNSPLHF. CDR3 nucleotides: TGTGCCAGCAGTGAACGGGACTATAATTCACCCCTCCACTTT.

By sample fraction, this clone is medium-sized. The rearrangement uses TRBV5-1 and TRBJ1-1; D gene uncertain. Germline loops: CDR1 SGHRS, CDR2 YFSETQ. This CDR3 contains 14 residues. V lost 0 bases to trimming and J lost 6 bases, with 12 bases between them. CDR3 in amino acids: CASSLGQEGPEAFF. The DNA for the CDR3 is TGCGCCAGCAGCTTGGGCCAGGAAGGTCCTGAAGCTTTCTTT.

The V call is TRBV6-1, the J call TRBJ1-1, with D perhaps TRBD1 (5 bases). Germline V lookup: CDR1 MNHNS, CDR2 SASEGT. CDR3 length equals 14 residues. The V end lost 6 bases, the J end lost 0 bases, and 11 bases lay between the germline ends. In nucleotides, the CDR3 is TGTGCCAGCAGAACAGGCCCCATGAACACTGAAGCTTTCTTT. Translated, it gives CASRTGPMNTEAFF.

This chain links TRBV19 with TRBJ2-1; D remains unclear. Germline CDR1 and CDR2: LNHDA and SQIVND (reference sequence). This CDR3 region has 11 residues. V was cut by 6 bases and J by 8 bases, with 8 bases left in between. The CDR3 DNA is TGTGCCAGTAGCCGACGAGATGAGCAGTTCTTC. Amino acid sequence: CASSRRDEQFF.

This clone was counted between two and nine times. The rearrangement links TRBV5-1 to TRBJ1-1; perhaps TRBD1 as D (5 bases). CDR1 is SGHRS, CDR2 YFSETQ, per germline. CDR3 size: 15 residues. The ends were cut back, 4 bases at V and 6 bases at J, with 19 bases in the middle. CDR3 in DNA: TGCGCCAGCAGCCAGGAGGGCAGGGAAGTTTCTGAAGCTTTCTTT. Its protein product is CASSQEGREVSEAFF. The full variable domain, with the rest looked up from reference TRBV5-1 and TRBJ1-1, is KAGVTQTPRYLIKTRGQQVTLSCSPISGHRSVSWYQQTPGQGLQFLFEYFSETQRNKGNFPGRFSGRQFSNSRSEMNVSTLELGDSALYLCASSQEGREVSEAFFGQGTRLTVV.

The chain carries TRBV6-5 and TRBJ1-3, with D maybe TRBD1 (6 bases). The CDR3 covers 15 residues. From germline, CDR1 is MNHEY and CDR2 SVGAGI. The germline V and J ends were trimmed by 6 bases and 10 bases, with 22 bases remaining between them. CDR3 loop: CASRLRTEFGGTIYF. The CDR3 DNA reads as TGTGCCAGCAGGCTTCGGACAGAATTCGGTGGAACCATATATTTT.

V is TRBV19 and J is TRBJ2-3; D is unclear. V was trimmed by 7 bases and J by 1 base, leaving 6 bases between them. CDR1 is LNHDA and CDR2 is SQIVND in the germline V gene (reference sequence). The CDR3 is made up of 12 amino acids. In DNA form, the CDR3 reads TGTGCCAGTACCCAGGGCACAGATACGCAGTATTTT. Encoded protein: CASTQGTDTQYF.

V is TRBV19 and J is TRBJ1-2, with 8 nucleotides matching TRBD1. Looked up from germline, CDR1 is LNHDA and CDR2 is SQIVND (reference sequence). CDR3 length: 13 amino acids. After removal of 3 bases from V and 6 bases from J, the junction contained 3 bases not matched to a gene. CDR3 in amino acids: CASSINRGNGYTF. The CDR3 DNA follows: TGTGCCAGTAGTATTAACAGGGGGAATGGCTACACCTTC.

The gene calls are TRBV28 and TRBJ1-2; 7 bases line up with TRBD1. This CDR3 has 14 amino acids. Germline CDR1 and CDR2: MDHEN and SYDVKM. V trimming: 8 bases; J trimming: 4 bases; junction bases outside the gene matches: 10. The chain's CDR3 is CASLYRDSRYGYTF. CDR3 nucleotide sequence: TGTGCCAGCCTATACCGGGACAGTCGCTATGGCTACACCTTC.

This chain links TRBV13 with TRBJ2-2; D tentatively reads TRBD1 or TRBD2 (6 bases each). Germline V lookup: CDR1 PRHDT, CDR2 FYEKMQ (reference sequence). The V gene lost 5 bases and the J gene lost 0 bases, with 19 bases spanning the gap. The CDR3 extends over 18 amino acids. The DNA of the CDR3 is TGTGCCAGCAGCCACCGGGGGCAGGCGACCCCGAACACCGGGGAGCTGTTTTTT. Translating gives CASSHRGQATPNTGELFF.

This clone was counted a single time. The rearrangement links TRBV7-9 to TRBJ1-5, with 10 bases identical to TRBD1. CDR3 length: 17 amino acids. V gave up 4 bases and J gave up 6 bases; unmatched junction bases: 12. Germline assignment: CDR1 SEHNR and CDR2 FQNEAQ (reference sequence). In DNA, the CDR3 is TGTGCCAGCAGCTCGGGGACAGGGGTGGTAGGCTTTCAGCCCCAGCATTTT. It yields the protein CASSSGTGVVGFQPQHF.